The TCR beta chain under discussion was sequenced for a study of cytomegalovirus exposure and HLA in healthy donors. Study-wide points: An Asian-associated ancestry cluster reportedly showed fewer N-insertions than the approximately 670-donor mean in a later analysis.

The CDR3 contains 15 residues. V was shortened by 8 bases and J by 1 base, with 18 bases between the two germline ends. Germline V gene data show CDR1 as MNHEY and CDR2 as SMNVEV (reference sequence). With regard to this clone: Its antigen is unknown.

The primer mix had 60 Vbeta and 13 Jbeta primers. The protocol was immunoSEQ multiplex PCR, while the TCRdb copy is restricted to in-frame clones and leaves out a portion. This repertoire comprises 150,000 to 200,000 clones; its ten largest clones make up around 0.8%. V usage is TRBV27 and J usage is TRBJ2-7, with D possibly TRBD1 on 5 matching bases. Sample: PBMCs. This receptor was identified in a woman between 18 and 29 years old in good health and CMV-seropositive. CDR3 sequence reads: CASGAASNGSYEQYF. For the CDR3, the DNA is TGTGCCAGCGGGGCGGCGTCTAACGGGTCCTACGAGCAGTACTTC.